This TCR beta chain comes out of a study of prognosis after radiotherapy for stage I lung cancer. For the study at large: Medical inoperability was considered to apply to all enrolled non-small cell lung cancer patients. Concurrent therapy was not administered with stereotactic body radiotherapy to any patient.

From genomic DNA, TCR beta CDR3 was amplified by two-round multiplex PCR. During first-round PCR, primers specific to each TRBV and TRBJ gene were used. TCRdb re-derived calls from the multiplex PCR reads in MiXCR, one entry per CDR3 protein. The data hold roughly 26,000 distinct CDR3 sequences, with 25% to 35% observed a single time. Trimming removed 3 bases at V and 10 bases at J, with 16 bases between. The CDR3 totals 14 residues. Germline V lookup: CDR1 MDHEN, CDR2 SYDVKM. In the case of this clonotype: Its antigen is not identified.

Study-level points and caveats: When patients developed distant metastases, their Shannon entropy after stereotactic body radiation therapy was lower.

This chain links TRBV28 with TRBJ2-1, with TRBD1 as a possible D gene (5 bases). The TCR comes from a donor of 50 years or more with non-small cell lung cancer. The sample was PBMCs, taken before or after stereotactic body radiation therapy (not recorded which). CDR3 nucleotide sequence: TGTGCCAGCAGTTTTCTCCAGATAACAGGAGAGCAGTTCTTC. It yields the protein CASSFLQITGEQFF.